This is a list of T cell receptor beta chains from one sample in a study of a mutant IDH1 vaccine in newly diagnosed glioma. No antigen has been assigned to these receptors. TCRdb keeps only in-frame clones here, not all; method: immunoSEQ multiplex PCR. The sample consists of 65,000 or so clones, roughly 85% of them appearing once. The input for sequencing was PBMCs, taken from a glioma patient whose treatment included an IDH1 peptide vaccine. These receptor sequences come from a man younger than 45 with glioma. The CDR3 runs from the conserved cysteine through the conserved F or W.

TRBV2	TRBJ2-2	CASSAGITGELFF
TRBV12-5	TRBJ2-1	CASGRDGNNEQFF
TRBV28	TRBJ2-5	CASSPRARGAVSWTQYF
TRBV28	TRBJ1-6	CASKRQGAFLDSPLHF
TRBV10-3	TRBJ1-1	CAISESNRLGANTEAFF
TRBV28	TRBJ1-2	CASRSTGTRGYTF
TRBV18	TRBJ1-2	CASSRINYRETRDYGYTF
TRBV5-1	TRBJ2-4	CASSLDRLGDIQYF
TRBV6-5	TRBJ1-1	CASSYSPGAAEAFF
TRBV5-5	TRBJ1-3	CASSLKVRNDFGNTIYF
TRBV2	TRBJ1-1	CASSEALTGSREAFF
TRBV11-3	TRBJ2-7	CASSPGASGDYEQYF
TRBV28	TRBJ1-1	CASSARSLGALVEAFF
TRBV4-1	TRBJ1-1	CASRTPQRNTEAFF
TRBV29-1	TRBJ2-2	CSAQGLAGGLHTGELFF
TRBV29-1	TRBJ2-7	CSVGGTAEQYF
TRBV18	TRBJ1-1	CASSPPWGTEAFF
TRBV6-4	TRBJ1-6	CASSDSYYSPLHF
TRBV11-2	TRBJ2-7	CASSLGSGGSYEQYF
TRBV6-5	TRBJ1-1	CASSSPGSPNTEAFF
TRBV13	TRBJ2-3	CASSFPWVAGGREGTDTQYF
TRBV5-1	TRBJ1-4	CASTSTSATNEKLFF
TRBV4-1	TRBJ2-5	CASSQGAFRETQYF
TRBV29-1	TRBJ1-1	CSGGGGNTEAFF
TRBV5-1	TRBJ2-1	CASSKGWNEQFF
TRBV30	TRBJ2-2	CAWRVIGTGELFF
TRBV9	NA	CASSPRQGASYEQYF
TRBV5-6	TRBJ2-7	CASSKRSSGGYYEQYF
TRBV7-9	TRBJ1-2	CASSLGLRRDYGYTF
TRBV7-9	TRBJ1-1	CASSHRGRGTEAFF
TRBV7-9	TRBJ2-7	CASSEQAYEQYF
TRBV28	TRBJ2-1	CASSSPLTDKLSNEQFF
TRBV15	TRBJ1-1	CATLTTDNTEAFF
TRBV6-5	TRBJ1-1	CASSFEEGTEAFF
TRBV19	TRBJ1-5	CASSTLSRRTANQPQHF